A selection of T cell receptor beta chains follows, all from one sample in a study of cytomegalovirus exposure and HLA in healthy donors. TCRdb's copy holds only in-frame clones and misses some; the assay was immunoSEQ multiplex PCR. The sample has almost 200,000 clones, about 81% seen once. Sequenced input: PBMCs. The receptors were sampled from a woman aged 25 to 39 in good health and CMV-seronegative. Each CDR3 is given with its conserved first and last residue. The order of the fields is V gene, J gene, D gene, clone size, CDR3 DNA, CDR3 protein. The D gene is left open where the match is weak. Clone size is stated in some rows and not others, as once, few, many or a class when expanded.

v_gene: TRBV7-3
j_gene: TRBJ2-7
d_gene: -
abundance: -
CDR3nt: TGTGCCAGCAGCCCCGGACAGCCCTACGAGCAGTACTTC
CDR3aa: CASSPGQPYEQYF

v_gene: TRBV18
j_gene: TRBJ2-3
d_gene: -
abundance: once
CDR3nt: TGTGCCAGCTCACCGACAGGTCACACAGATACGCAGTATTTT
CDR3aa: CASSPTGHTDTQYF

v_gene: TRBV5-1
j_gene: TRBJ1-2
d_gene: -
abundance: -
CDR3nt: TGCGCCAGCCAGTTGACCTCAGGAGGGACCCCTCAGGATGGCTACACCTTC
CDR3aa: CASQLTSGGTPQDGYTF

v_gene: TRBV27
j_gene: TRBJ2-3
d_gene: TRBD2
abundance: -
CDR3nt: TGTGCCAGCAGTTTATTGGGGCGGGGGAAGGGGTCAGATACGCAGTATTTT
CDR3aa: CASSLLGRGKGSDTQYF

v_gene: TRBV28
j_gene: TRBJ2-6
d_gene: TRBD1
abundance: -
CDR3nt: TGTGCCAGCAGTTTATGGAGGGCGACAGGGACCTCCCCCCTCACTGGGGCCAACGTCCTGACTTTC
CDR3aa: CASSLWRATGTSPLTGANVLTF

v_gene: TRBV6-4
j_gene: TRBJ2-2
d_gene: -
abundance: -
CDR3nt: TGTGCCAGCACTCCTGAGGGCACCGGGGAGCTGTTTTTT
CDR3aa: CASTPEGTGELFF

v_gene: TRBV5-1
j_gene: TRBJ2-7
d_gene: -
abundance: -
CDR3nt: TGCGCCAGCAGCAATGGGCAGGGGTCCGGGCAGTACTTC
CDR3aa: CASSNGQGSGQYF

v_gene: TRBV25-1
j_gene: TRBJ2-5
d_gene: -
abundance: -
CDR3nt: TGTGCCAGCAGTGAATGGGCTGAGGGGACCCAGTACTTC
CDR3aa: CASSEWAEGTQYF

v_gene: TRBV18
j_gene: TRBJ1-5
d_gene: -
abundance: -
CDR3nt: TGTGCCAGCTCACCACTTGGTGCTCAGGGGTACCATCAGCCCCAGCATTTT
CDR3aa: CASSPLGAQGYHQPQHF

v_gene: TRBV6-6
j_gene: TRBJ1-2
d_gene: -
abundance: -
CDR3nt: TGTGCCAGCAGTTACGGCAGGATTAACTATGGCTACACCTTC
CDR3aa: CASSYGRINYGYTF

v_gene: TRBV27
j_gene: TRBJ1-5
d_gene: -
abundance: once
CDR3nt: TGTGCCAGCAGTTTACGGAGGTATAGCAATCAGCCCCAGCATTTT
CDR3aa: CASSLRRYSNQPQHF

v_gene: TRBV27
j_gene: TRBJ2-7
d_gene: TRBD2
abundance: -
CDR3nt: TGTGCCAGCTCATGGACTAGCGGCTACGAGCAGTACTTC
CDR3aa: CASSWTSGYEQYF

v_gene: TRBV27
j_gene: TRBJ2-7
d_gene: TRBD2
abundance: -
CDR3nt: TGTGCCAGCAGTTTAACTAGCGGGAGATTCTACGAGCAGTACTTC
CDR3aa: CASSLTSGRFYEQYF

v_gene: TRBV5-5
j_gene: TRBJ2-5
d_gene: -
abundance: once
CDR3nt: TGTGCCAGCAGCTCCACTAGCCGAAAAGAGACCCAGTACTTC
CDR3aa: CASSSTSRKETQYF

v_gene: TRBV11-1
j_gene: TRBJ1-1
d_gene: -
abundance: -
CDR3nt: TGTGCCAGCAGCGTCAGGGGAGGGGCTGAAGCTTTCTTT
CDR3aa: CASSVRGGAEAFF

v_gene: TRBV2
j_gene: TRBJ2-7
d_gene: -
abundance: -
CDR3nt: TGTGCCAGCAGAGAACAGAGGTCGGCTTACGAGCAGTACTTC
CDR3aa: CASREQRSAYEQYF

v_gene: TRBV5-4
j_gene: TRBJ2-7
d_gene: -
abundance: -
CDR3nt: TGTGCCAGCAGCTGGGAGGCAGGGGGCTCCTACGAGCAGTACTTC
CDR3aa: CASSWEAGGSYEQYF

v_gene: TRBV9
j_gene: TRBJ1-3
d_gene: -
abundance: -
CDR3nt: TGTGCCAGCAGCGTAGTGGGCCCCGGAAACACCATATATTTT
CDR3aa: CASSVVGPGNTIYF

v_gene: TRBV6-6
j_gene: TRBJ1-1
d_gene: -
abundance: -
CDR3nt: TGTGCCAGCAGCCTAACAGCTACTAACACTGAAGCTTTCTTT
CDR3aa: CASSLTATNTEAFF

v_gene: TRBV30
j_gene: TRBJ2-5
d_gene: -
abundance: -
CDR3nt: TGTGCCTGTACCCGGGACTCCCAAGAGACCCAGTACTTC
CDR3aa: CACTRDSQETQYF

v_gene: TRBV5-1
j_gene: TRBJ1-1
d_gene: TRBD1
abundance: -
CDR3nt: TGCGCCAGCAGCAAGGGGGACAGGCCTGAAGCTTTCTTT
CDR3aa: CASSKGDRPEAFF

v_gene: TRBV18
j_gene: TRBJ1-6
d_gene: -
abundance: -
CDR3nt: TGTGCCAGCTCACAGGGGGGGCCTAATTCACCCCTCCACTTT
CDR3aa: CASSQGGPNSPLHF

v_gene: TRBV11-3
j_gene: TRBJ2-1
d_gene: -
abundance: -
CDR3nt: TGTGCCAGCAGCTTAGGACAGCCAGCTAATAATGAGCAGTTCTTC
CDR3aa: CASSLGQPANNEQFF

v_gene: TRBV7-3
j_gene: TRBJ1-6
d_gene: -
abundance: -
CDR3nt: TGTGCCAGCAGCTTCAACACTAATTCACCCCTCCACTTT
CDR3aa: CASSFNTNSPLHF

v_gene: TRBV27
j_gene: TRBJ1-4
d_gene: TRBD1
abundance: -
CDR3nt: TGTGCCAGCAGTCTTCGCGGGCCTCATGGGACAGGGGGCTGGGCAACTAATGAAAAACTGTTTTTT
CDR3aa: CASSLRGPHGTGGWATNEKLFF

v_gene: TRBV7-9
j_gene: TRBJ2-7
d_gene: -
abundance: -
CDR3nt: TGTGCCAGCAGGCCTCAGGGGAGAGGCTACGAGCAGTACTTC
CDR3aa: CASRPQGRGYEQYF

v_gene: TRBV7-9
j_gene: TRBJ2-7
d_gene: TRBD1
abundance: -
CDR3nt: TGTGCCAGCAGCTTAGAGTCCGACAGGGACGAGCAGTACTTC
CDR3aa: CASSLESDRDEQYF

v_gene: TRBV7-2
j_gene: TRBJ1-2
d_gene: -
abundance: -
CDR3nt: TGTGCCAGCAGCCTACCAAATCTCCTTGGTGGCTACACCTTC
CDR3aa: CASSLPNLLGGYTF

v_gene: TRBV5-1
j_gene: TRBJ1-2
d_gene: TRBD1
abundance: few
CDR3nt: TGCGCCAGCAGCTCCGGACAGGCCAGTGGTGGCTACACCTTC
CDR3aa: CASSSGQASGGYTF

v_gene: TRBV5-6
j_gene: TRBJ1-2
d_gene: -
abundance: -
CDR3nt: TGTGCCAGCAGCCCGGGGGGGCAGCAACTACTAACCCACTATGGCTACACCTTC
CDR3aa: CASSPGGQQLLTHYGYTF

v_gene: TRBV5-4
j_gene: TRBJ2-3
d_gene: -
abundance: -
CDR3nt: TGTGCCAGCAGCGCCCCTAGCGTTCAGACAGATACGCAGTATTTT
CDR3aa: CASSAPSVQTDTQYF

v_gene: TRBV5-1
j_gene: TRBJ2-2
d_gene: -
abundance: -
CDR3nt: TGCGCCAGCAGCGGGGACTTTAACACCGGGGAGCTGTTTTTT
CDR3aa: CASSGDFNTGELFF

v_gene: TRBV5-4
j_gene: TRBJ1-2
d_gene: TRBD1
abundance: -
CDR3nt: TGTGCCAGCAGCTCAGGGGGTGAAATCGGCTATGGCTACACCTTC
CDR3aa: CASSSGGEIGYGYTF

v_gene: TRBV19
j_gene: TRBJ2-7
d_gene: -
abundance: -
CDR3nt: TGTGCCAGTAGGCGGACTGGAGGTCACGAGCAGTACTTC
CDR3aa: CASRRTGGHEQYF

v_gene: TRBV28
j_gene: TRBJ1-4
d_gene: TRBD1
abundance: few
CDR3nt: TGTGCCAGCAGATTATCGGGACAGCGGAATGAAAAACTGTTTTTT
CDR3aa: CASRLSGQRNEKLFF

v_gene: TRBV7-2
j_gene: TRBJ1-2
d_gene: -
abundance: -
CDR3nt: TGTGCCAGCAGCTTAGGAGAGGGTGGGGGCTACACCTTC
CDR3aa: CASSLGEGGGYTF

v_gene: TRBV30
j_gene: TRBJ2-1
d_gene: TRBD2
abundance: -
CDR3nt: TGTGCCTGGAGTGTTAGGGGACTAGCGGGAGATTACGGCCAAAATGAGCAGTTCTTC
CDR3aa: CAWSVRGLAGDYGQNEQFF

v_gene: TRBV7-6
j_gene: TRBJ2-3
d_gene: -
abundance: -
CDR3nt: TGTGCCAGCAGCTGGGGAGTCCACGGGGACACAGATACGCAGTATTTT
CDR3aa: CASSWGVHGDTDTQYF

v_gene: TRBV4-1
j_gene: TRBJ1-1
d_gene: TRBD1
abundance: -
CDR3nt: TGCGCCAGCAGCCTGGGACAGGTCAACACTGAAGCTTTCTTT
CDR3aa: CASSLGQVNTEAFF

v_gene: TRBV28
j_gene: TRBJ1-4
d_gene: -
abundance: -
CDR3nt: TGTGCCAGCATCCCAACCGTAGGGGGGGCAACTAATGAAAAACTGTTTTTT
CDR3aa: CASIPTVGGATNEKLFF

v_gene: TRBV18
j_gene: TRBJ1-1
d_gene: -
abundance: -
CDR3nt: TGTGCCAGCTCAACATCTCGGGGGAACACTGAAGCTTTCTTT
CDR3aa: CASSTSRGNTEAFF

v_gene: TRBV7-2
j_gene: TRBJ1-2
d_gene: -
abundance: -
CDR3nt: TGTGCCAGCAGCCCCCCACGACCCGGGGGGCGAGGCTACACCTTC
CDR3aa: CASSPPRPGGRGYTF